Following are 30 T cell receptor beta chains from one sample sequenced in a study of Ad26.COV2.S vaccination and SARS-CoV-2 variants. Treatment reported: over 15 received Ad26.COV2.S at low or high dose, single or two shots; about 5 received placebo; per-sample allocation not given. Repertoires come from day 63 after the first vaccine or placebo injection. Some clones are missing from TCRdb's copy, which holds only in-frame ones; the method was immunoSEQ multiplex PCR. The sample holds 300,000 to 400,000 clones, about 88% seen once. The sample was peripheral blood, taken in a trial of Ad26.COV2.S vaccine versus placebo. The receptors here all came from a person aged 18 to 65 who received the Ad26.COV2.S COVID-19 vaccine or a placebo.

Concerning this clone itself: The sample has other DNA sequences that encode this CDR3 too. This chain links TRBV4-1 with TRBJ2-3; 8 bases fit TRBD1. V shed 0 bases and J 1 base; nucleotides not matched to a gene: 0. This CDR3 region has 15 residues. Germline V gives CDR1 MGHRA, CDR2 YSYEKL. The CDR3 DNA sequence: TGCGCCAGCAGCCAAGAGGACAGGGGCACAGATACGCAGTATTTT. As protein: CASSQEDRGTDTQYF.

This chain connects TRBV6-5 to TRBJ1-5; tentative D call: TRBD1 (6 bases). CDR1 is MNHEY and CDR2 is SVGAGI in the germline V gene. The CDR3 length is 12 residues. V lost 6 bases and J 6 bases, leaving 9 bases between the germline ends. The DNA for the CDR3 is TGTGCCAGCAGATACAGGGCTCAGCCCCAGCATTTT. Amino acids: CASRYRAQPQHF.

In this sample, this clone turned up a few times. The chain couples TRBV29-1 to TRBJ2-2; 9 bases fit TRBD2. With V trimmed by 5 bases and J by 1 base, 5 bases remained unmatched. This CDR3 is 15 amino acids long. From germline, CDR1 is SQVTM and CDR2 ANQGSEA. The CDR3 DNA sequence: TGCAGCGTTAGTCTAGCGGGACTGAACACCGGGGAGCTGTTTTTT. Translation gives CSVSLAGLNTGELFF.

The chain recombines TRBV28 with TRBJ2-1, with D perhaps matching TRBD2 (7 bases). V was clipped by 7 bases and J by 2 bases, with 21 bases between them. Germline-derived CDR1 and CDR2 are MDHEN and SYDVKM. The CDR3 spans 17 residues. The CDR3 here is CASTPGGGTPTYNEQFF. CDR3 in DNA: TGTGCCAGCACCCCGGGGGGCGGGACGCCCACCTACAATGAGCAGTTCTTC.

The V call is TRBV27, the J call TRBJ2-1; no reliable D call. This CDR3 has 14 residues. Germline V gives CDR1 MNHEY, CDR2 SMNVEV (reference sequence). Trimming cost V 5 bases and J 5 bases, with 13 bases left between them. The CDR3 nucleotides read TGTGCCAGCAGTCTCGGGTTTCGGGACAATGAGCAGTTCTTC. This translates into CASSLGFRDNEQFF.

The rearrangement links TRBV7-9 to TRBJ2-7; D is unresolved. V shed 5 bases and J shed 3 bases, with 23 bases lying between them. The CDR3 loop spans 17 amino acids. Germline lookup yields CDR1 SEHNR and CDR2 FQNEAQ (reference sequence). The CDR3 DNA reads TGTGCCAGCAGCCCTCCAAATGCCGGCGGATCTATCTACGAGCAGTACTTC. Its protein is CASSPPNAGGSIYEQYF.

As DNA, the CDR3 is TGTGCCAGCAGCTCCCCGGAGGTCGGGGAGCTGTTTTTT. It encodes CASSSPEVGELFF. This chain connects TRBV5-4 to TRBJ2-2; D may be TRBD2 (5 bases). CDR3 size: 13 residues. Germline CDR1 is SGHNT and CDR2 is YYREEE (reference sequence). Deletions cut 3 bases from V and 7 bases from J, with 10 bases between.

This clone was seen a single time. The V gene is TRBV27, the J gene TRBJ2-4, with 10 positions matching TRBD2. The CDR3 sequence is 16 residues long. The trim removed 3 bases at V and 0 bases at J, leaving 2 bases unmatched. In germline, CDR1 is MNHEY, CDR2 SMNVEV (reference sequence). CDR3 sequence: CASSFLAGVAKNIQYF. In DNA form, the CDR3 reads TGTGCCAGCAGTTTCCTAGCGGGGGTAGCCAAAAACATTCAGTACTTC.

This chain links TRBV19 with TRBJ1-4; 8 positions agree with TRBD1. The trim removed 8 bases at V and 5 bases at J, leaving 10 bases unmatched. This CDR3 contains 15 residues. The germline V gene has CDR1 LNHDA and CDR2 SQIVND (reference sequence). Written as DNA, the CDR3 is TGTGCCAGTGGCCGATTTGACAGGGGAAATGAAAAACTGTTTTTT. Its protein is CASGRFDRGNEKLFF.

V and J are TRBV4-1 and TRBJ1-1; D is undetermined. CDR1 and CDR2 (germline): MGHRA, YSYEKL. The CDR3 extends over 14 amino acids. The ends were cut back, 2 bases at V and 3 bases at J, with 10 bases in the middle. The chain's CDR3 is CASSQRLRDTEAFF. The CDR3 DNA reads TGCGCCAGCAGCCAAAGACTAAGGGACACTGAAGCTTTCTTT.

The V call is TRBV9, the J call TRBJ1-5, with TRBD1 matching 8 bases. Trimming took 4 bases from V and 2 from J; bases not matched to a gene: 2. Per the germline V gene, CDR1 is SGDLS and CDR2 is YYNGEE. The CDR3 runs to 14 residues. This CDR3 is CASSSTGGNQPQHF. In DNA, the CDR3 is TGTGCCAGCAGCTCGACAGGGGGCAATCAGCCCCAGCATTTT.

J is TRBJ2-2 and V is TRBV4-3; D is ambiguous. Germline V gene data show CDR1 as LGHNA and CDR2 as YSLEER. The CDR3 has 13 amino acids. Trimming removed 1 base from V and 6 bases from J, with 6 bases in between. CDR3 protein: CASSQGWPGELFF. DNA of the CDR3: TGCGCCAGCAGCCAAGGTTGGCCCGGGGAGCTGTTTTTT.

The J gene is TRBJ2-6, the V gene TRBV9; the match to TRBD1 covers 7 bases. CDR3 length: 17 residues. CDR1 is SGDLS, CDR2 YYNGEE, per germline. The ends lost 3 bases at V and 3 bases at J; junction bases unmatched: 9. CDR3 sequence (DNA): TGTGCCAGCAGCGCCCCCAGGGGGTCGGGTGGGGCCAACGTCCTGACTTTC. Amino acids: CASSAPRGSGGANVLTF.

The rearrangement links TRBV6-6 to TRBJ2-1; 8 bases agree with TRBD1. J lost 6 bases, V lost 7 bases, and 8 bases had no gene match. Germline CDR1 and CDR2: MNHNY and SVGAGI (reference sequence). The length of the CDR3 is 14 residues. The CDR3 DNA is TGTGCCAGCACACGGACAGGGATGTTCAATGAGCAGTTCTTC. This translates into CASTRTGMFNEQFF.

CDR3 nucleotide sequence: TGCAGCGTTAGCACAGATACGCAGTATTTT. This codes for CSVSTDTQYF. This sequence joins TRBV29-1 and TRBJ2-3; D not resolved. Trimming cost V 5 bases and J 0 bases, with 0 bases left between them. Germline V gene lookup returns CDR1 SQVTM and CDR2 ANQGSEA. The CDR3 length is 10 residues.

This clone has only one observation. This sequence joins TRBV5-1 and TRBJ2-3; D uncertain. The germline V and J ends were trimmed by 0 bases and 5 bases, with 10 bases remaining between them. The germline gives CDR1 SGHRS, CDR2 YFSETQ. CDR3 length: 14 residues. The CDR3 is CASSLALAGDTQYF. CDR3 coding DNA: TGCGCCAGCAGCTTGGCTTTAGCCGGAGATACGCAGTATTTT.

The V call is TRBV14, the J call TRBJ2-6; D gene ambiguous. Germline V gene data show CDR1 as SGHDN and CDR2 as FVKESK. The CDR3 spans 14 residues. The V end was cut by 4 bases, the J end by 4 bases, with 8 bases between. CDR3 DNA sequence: TGTGCCAGCAGCCCCGTTGGGGGGGCCAACGTCCTGACTTTC. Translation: CASSPVGGANVLTF.

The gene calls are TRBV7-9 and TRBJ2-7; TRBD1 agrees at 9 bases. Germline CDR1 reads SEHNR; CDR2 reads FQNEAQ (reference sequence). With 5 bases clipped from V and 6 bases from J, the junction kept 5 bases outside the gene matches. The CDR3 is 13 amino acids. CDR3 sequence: CASSHRGRPEQYF. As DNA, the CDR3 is TGTGCCAGCAGCCACAGGGGGCGGCCCGAGCAGTACTTC.

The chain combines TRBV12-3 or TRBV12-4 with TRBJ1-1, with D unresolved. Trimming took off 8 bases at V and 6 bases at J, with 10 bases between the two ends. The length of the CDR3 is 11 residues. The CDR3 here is CASRLGSEAFF. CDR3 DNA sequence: TGTGCCAGCCGGTTGGGCTCTGAAGCTTTCTTT.

The CDR3, as DNA: TGTGCCAGCAGTGAGTACAGGGCAAGGTACGAGCAGTACTTC. Translating it yields CASSEYRARYEQYF. This rearrangement joins TRBV6-1 to TRBJ2-7, with a possible D match to TRBD1 (6 bases). V lost 3 bases to trimming and J lost 4 bases, with 13 bases between them. There are 14 residues in the CDR3. Per the germline V gene, CDR1 is MNHNS and CDR2 is SASEGT.

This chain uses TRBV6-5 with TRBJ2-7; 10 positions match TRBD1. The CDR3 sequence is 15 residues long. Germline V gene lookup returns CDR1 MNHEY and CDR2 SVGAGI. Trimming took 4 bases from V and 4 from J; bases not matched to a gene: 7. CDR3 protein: CASSSPGQGKYEQYF. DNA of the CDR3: TGTGCCAGCAGTTCACCGGGACAGGGGAAATACGAGCAGTACTTC.

The DNA of the CDR3 is TGTGCCAGTAGGGTTTCTGGGGCCAACGTCCTGACTTTC. As protein: CASRVSGANVLTF. The chain has TRBV2 and TRBJ2-6; D unresolved. V was shortened by 9 bases and J by 1 base, with 7 bases between the two germline ends. This CDR3 has 13 amino acids. Germline CDR1 and CDR2: SNHLY and FYNNEI.

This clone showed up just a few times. CDR3 bases: TGTGCCAGCAGCCTCCGGGACAGTGAAGCTTTCTTT. This codes for CASSLRDSEAFF. This chain uses TRBV28 with TRBJ1-1, with 7 bases fitting TRBD1. Germline V gene sequence: CDR1 MDHEN, CDR2 SYDVKM. The CDR3 has 12 amino acids. The V gene end was trimmed by 6 bases and the J gene end by 7 bases; junction bases not matched to a gene: 5.

The CDR3 reads CASSYRSGGENTEAFF. The CDR3 region has the DNA TGTGCCAGCAGTTACAGGTCAGGGGGTGAGAACACTGAAGCTTTCTTT. V gene TRBV6-6 combines with J gene TRBJ1-1; 7 bases fit TRBD1. This CDR3 contains 16 residues. Germline V gene data show CDR1 as MNHNY and CDR2 as SVGAGI (reference sequence). V lost 2 bases to trimming and J lost 1 base; unmatched junction nucleotides: 7.

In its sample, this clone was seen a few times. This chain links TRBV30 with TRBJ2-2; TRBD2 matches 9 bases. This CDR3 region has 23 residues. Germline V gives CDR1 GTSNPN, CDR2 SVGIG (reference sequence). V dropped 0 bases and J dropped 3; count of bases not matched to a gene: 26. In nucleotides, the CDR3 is TGTGCCTGGAGTGTAACCCCCAGGACTCCGGGCGCAAGCGGGAGGCCGGACACCGGGGAGCTGTTTTTT. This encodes CAWSVTPRTPGASGRPDTGELFF.

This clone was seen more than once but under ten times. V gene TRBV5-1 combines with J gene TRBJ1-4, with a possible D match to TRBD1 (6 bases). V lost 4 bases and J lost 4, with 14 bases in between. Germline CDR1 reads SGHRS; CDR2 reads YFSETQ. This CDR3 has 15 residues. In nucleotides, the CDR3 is TGCGCCAGCAGCCAGGGACAAAGTGGTAATGAAAAACTGTTTTTT. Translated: CASSQGQSGNEKLFF.

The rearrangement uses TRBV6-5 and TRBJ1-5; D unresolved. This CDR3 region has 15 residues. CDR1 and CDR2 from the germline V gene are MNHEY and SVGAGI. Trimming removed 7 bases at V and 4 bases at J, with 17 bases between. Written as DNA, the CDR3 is TGTGCCAGCATGATATACAGTTCTGGGAATCAGCCCCAGCATTTT. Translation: CASMIYSSGNQPQHF.

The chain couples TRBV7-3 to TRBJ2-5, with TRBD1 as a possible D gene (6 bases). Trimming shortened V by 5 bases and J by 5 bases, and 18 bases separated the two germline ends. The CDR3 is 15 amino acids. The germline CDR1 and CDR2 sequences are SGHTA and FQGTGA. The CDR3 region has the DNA TGTGCCAGCAGCGCTACACCAGGGGCCTTGGAGACCCAGTACTTC. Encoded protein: CASSATPGALETQYF.

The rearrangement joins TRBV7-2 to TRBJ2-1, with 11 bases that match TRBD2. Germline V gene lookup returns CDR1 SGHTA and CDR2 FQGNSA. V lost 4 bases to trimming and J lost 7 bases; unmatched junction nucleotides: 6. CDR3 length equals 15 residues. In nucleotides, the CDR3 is TGTGCCAGCAGCTCCATAGCGGGAGGGCCGAATGAGCAGTTCTTC. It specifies CASSSIAGGPNEQFF.

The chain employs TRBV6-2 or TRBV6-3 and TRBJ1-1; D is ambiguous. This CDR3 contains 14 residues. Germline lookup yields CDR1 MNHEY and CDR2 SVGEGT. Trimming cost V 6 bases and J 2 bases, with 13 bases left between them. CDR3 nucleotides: TGTGCCAGCAGCCCTAAAGGGAGTAACACTGAAGCTTTCTTT. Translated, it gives CASSPKGSNTEAFF.